Listed here are 26 T cell receptor beta chains from one sample, sequenced in a study of OX40 agonist ivuxolimab in advanced cancers. The protocol was immunoSEQ multiplex PCR, while the TCRdb copy is restricted to in-frame clones and leaves out a portion. The repertoire includes some 73,000 clones, 86% of them detected once, and 0.65% to 0.9% sits in the top ten. Material: CD4+ or CD8+ T cells sorted from blood, obtained in a trial of the OX40 agonist ivuxolimab. The receptors stem from an adult with an advanced solid tumor such as melanoma, head and neck, liver or kidney cancer.

This rearrangement joins TRBV28 to TRBJ2-1; 10 nucleotides align to TRBD2. Germline V gene lookup returns CDR1 MDHEN and CDR2 SYDVKM. V shed 6 bases and J 9 bases; nucleotides not matched to a gene: 11. The CDR3 runs 15 residues. The CDR3 loop reads CASSLTSGSGGEQFF. Written as DNA, the CDR3 is TGTGCCAGCAGCCTGACTAGCGGGTCGGGGGGTGAGCAGTTCTTC.

This chain links TRBV4-1 with TRBJ1-2; no clear D gene. This CDR3 contains 15 residues. V dropped 4 bases and J dropped 6 bases, with 18 bases sitting between them. Germline assignment: CDR1 MGHRA and CDR2 YSYEKL. The chain's CDR3 is CASSPGRARIDGYTF. The CDR3 DNA reads as TGCGCCAGCAGCCCAGGCCGGGCGAGGATTGATGGCTACACCTTC.

The V gene is TRBV5-1, the J gene TRBJ1-2, with 7 nucleotides matching TRBD1. Per the germline V gene, CDR1 is SGHRS and CDR2 is YFSETQ. The CDR3 contains 16 residues. V lost 2 bases to trimming and J lost 8 bases; unmatched junction nucleotides: 15. This chain's CDR3 is CASSLSAVQGLRGYTF. CDR3 coding DNA: TGCGCCAGCAGCTTAAGCGCCGTACAGGGGTTGAGGGGCTACACCTTC.

The V gene is TRBV7-9, the J gene TRBJ1-4, with D possibly TRBD1 on 6 matching bases. CDR1 and CDR2 (germline): SEHNR, FQNEAQ (reference sequence). The CDR3 spans 15 residues. The ends were cut back, 4 bases at V and 2 bases at J, with 11 bases in the middle. The CDR3 here is CASSSTGSTNEKLFF. The CDR3 DNA follows: TGTGCCAGCAGCTCAACAGGGTCCACTAATGAAAAACTGTTTTTT.

The J gene is TRBJ1-5, the V gene TRBV21-1. TRBV21-1 has pseudogene status. There are 15 residues in the CDR3. CDR3 coding DNA: TGTGCCAGCAGCAAAGATGAGGGTAGCAATCAGCCCCAGCATTTT. This codes for CASSKDEGSNQPQHF.

This clone was seen a few times. V is TRBV11-3 and J is TRBJ2-2; D ambiguous. V was shortened by 7 bases and J by 1 base, with 10 bases between the two germline ends. Germline V gene lookup returns CDR1 SGHNT and CDR2 YENEEA. This CDR3 contains 14 residues. CDR3 nucleotide sequence: TGTGCCAGCAACCGAGGAGAGAACACCGGGGAGCTGTTTTTT. Its translation: CASNRGENTGELFF.

V is TRBV11-3 and J is TRBJ2-3; TRBD2 might be the D (5 bases). The CDR3 is made up of 15 amino acids. The V gene's germline CDR1 is SGHNT and CDR2 YENEEA. The germline V and J ends were trimmed by 5 bases and 1 base, with 13 bases remaining between them. CDR3 DNA sequence: TGTGCCAGCAGCGCGGGCGGATTTGGCACAGATACGCAGTATTTT. This gives the protein CASSAGGFGTDTQYF.

The chain's CDR3 is CASSPEQGAYNEQFF. For the CDR3, the DNA is TGTGCCAGCTCACCAGAACAGGGGGCTTACAATGAGCAGTTCTTC. V gene TRBV18 combines with J gene TRBJ2-1; 9 nucleotides agree with TRBD1. The CDR3 is 15 residues long. Unmatched junction bases numbered 3, after V lost 2 bases and J lost 4 bases. Germline CDR1 KGHSH, CDR2 LQKENI.

The chain is built from TRBV9 and TRBJ2-5, with D unresolved. The CDR3 spans 13 residues. Germline values: CDR1 SGDLS, CDR2 YYNGEE. Trimming removed 0 bases at V and 3 bases at J, with 6 bases between. The CDR3 spells CASSVGQEETQYF. The CDR3 region has the DNA TGTGCCAGCAGCGTAGGGCAAGAAGAGACCCAGTACTTC. The full variable domain, in which reference TRBV9 and TRBJ2-5 provide the parts outside the CDR3, is DSGVTQTPKHLITATGQRVTLRCSPRSGDLSVYWYQQSLDQGLQFLIQYYNGEERAKGNILERFSAQQFPDLHSELNLSSLELGDSALYFCASSVGQEETQYFGPGTRLLVL.

The chain carries TRBV5-1 and TRBJ1-6, with 12 bases lining up with TRBD1. Trimming removed 2 bases from V and 9 bases from J; junction bases left unmatched: 12. The CDR3 runs to 18 residues. The germline gives CDR1 SGHRS, CDR2 YFSETQ. The CDR3 is CASSFIPGQGAIGSPLHF. In nucleotides, the CDR3 is TGCGCCAGCAGCTTCATCCCGGGACAGGGGGCGATAGGTTCACCCCTCCACTTT. The variable domain in full, with the rest retrieved from reference TRBV5-1 and TRBJ1-6, is KAGVTQTPRYLIKTRGQQVTLSCSPISGHRSVSWYQQTPGQGLQFLFEYFSETQRNKGNFPGRFSGRQFSNSRSEMNVSTLELGDSALYLCASSFIPGQGAIGSPLHFGNGTRLTVT.

This clone was counted a few times. The V call is TRBV10-2, the J call TRBJ2-7, with D tentatively TRBD2 (6 bases). With 4 bases removed from V and 6 bases from J, the gap between germline ends came to 13 bases. In germline, CDR1 is WSHSY, CDR2 SAAADI. This CDR3 region has 13 residues. The CDR3 nucleotides read TGCGCCAGCAGTGCCGGAAGGGACTTCGAGCAGTACTTC. Its translation is CASSAGRDFEQYF.

The chain joins TRBV18 to TRBJ2-2; 8 positions agree with TRBD2. Losses at the gene ends were 1 base for V and 7 bases for J; bases not matched to a gene: 14. The CDR3 sequence is 18 residues long. Germline CDR1 reads KGHSH; CDR2 reads LQKENI. The CDR3: CASSPRTSGAGVYGELFF. The CDR3 DNA is TGTGCCAGCTCACCACGGACCTCGGGAGCGGGAGTTTACGGGGAGCTGTTTTTT.

This clone was observed a single time. The chain recombines TRBV2 with TRBJ1-4, with 8 nucleotides matching TRBD1. Germline assignment: CDR1 SNHLY and CDR2 FYNNEI. This CDR3 has 16 amino acids. The ends lost 7 bases at V and 8 bases at J; junction bases unmatched: 15. The DNA for the CDR3 is TGTGCCAGCAAGAGAGATGGGACAGGTCCTTGGGAAAAACTGTTTTTT. This gives the protein CASKRDGTGPWEKLFF.

The V call is TRBV2, the J call TRBJ2-1; D gene uncertain. This CDR3 has 14 residues. The ends were cut back, 7 bases at V and 4 bases at J, with 14 bases in the middle. Germline CDR1 and CDR2: SNHLY and FYNNEI. CDR3 nucleotide sequence: TGTGCCAGCACCAGAGGTTCGGCATACAATGAGCAGTTCTTC. It yields the protein CASTRGSAYNEQFF.

The gene calls are TRBV18 and TRBJ2-1; TRBD2 agrees at 7 bases. This CDR3 has 16 residues. Germline CDR1 and CDR2: KGHSH and LQKENI. V lost 3 bases and J lost 1; bases outside the gene matches: 6. The CDR3: CASSPGGSGSYNEQFF. In DNA form, the CDR3 reads TGTGCCAGCTCACCTGGCGGGAGTGGGTCCTACAATGAGCAGTTCTTC.

This chain links TRBV19 with TRBJ2-3; TRBD2 aligns across 8 bases. V gave up 5 bases and J gave up 0 bases; unmatched junction bases: 7. Germline V gene data show CDR1 as LNHDA and CDR2 as SQIVND (reference sequence). This CDR3 has 16 amino acids. CDR3 bases: TGTGCCAGTAGTTGGCCTAGCGGGCCTAGCACAGATACGCAGTATTTT. Translation gives CASSWPSGPSTDTQYF. The whole variable domain, remainder taken from reference TRBV19 and TRBJ2-3, is DGGITQSPKYLFRKEGQNVTLSCEQNLNHDAMYWYRQDPGQGLRLIYYSQIVNDFQKGDIAEGYSVSREKKESFPLTVTSAQKNPTAFYLCASSWPSGPSTDTQYFGPGTRLTVL.

J is TRBJ1-4 and V is TRBV4-3; possible D gene TRBD1, 6 bases. V lost 0 bases and J lost 5, with 10 bases in between. Germline V gene sequence: CDR1 LGHNA, CDR2 YSLEER. The CDR3 is made up of 15 amino acids. The CDR3 loop is CASSQEMDRNEKLFF. In DNA, the CDR3 is TGCGCCAGCAGCCAAGAAATGGACAGAAATGAAAAACTGTTTTTT.

The chain employs TRBV19 and TRBJ2-3, with D unresolved. Germline V lookup: CDR1 LNHDA, CDR2 SQIVND (reference sequence). V dropped 4 bases and J dropped 1 base, with 12 bases sitting between them. The CDR3 is 15 amino acids. This CDR3 is CASSTLAGGTDTQYF. The CDR3 DNA follows: TGTGCCAGTAGTACCCTCGCTGGGGGCACAGATACGCAGTATTTT.

For the CDR3, the DNA is TGCGCCAGCAGTGACTGGGGACAGGGCCGACCCTACGAGCAGTACTTC. Protein product: CASSDWGQGRPYEQYF. This sequence joins TRBV10-2 and TRBJ2-7, with 9 bases that match TRBD1. The germline CDR1 and CDR2 sequences are WSHSY and SAAADI. The CDR3 length is 16 residues. Unmatched junction bases numbered 8, after V lost 3 bases and J lost 2 bases.

The chain recombines TRBV5-6 with TRBJ1-5; D not resolved. Trimming removed 0 bases at V and 12 bases at J, with 13 bases between. Germline loops: CDR1 SGHDT, CDR2 YYEEEE. The CDR3 length is 13 residues. CDR3 DNA: TGTGCCAGCAGCTTGGGTCGCAGAGGAAACCAGCATTTT. This translates into CASSLGRRGNQHF.

The J gene is TRBJ1-2, the V gene TRBV28; no reliable D call. V was clipped by 6 bases and J by 1 base, with 18 bases between them. Germline values: CDR1 MDHEN, CDR2 SYDVKM. The CDR3 spans 16 residues. CDR3 nucleotide sequence: TGTGCCAGCAGCCCCCCGCACAGCCCCAATAACTATGGCTACACCTTC. Protein product: CASSPPHSPNNYGYTF.

This sequence joins TRBV5-6 and TRBJ2-3, with 7 bases aligning to TRBD1. Looked up from germline, CDR1 is SGHDT and CDR2 is YYEEEE. V shed 0 bases and J 2 bases; nucleotides not matched to a gene: 6. The CDR3 extends over 16 amino acids. CDR3: CASSLGWDRSTDTQYF. In nucleotides, the CDR3 is TGTGCCAGCAGCTTGGGATGGGACAGATCCACAGATACGCAGTATTTT. The variable domain in full, with the rest retrieved from reference TRBV5-6 and TRBJ2-3, is DAGVTQSPTHLIKTRGQQVTLRCSPKSGHDTVSWYQQALGQGPQFIFQYYEEEERQRGNFPDRFSGHQFPNYSSELNVNALLLGDSALYLCASSLGWDRSTDTQYFGPGTRLTVL.

The chain uses TRBV9 and TRBJ2-3; D not certain. Per germline, CDR1 SGDLS and CDR2 YYNGEE. CDR3 size: 16 residues. V lost 1 base to trimming and J lost 0 bases, with 12 bases between them. Written as DNA, the CDR3 is TGTGCCAGCAGCGTATCCCCCCGAACGAGCACAGATACGCAGTATTTT. Its protein is CASSVSPRTSTDTQYF.

The rearrangement links TRBV10-3 to TRBJ1-2, with 7 nucleotides matching TRBD1. V lost 3 bases and J lost 8; bases outside the gene matches: 6. Germline CDR1 and CDR2: ENHRY and SYGVKD. The CDR3 is 13 amino acids. The CDR3 protein is CAISDTTGSGYTF. The CDR3 nucleotides read TGTGCCATCAGTGACACGACAGGGAGCGGCTACACCTTC.

This sequence joins TRBV5-1 and TRBJ1-1; D unresolved. This CDR3 region has 14 residues. V lost 0 bases and J 0 bases, leaving 6 bases between the germline ends. Per the germline V gene, CDR1 is SGHRS and CDR2 is YFSETQ. CDR3 DNA sequence: TGCGCCAGCAGCTTGGAAGGGCTGAACACTGAAGCTTTCTTT. This translates into CASSLEGLNTEAFF.

This clone was counted a single time. The chain joins TRBV21-1 to TRBJ2-1; the table's D call of TRBD2 was not tested on the DNA. TRBV21-1 is described as a pseudogene. CDR3 length equals 17 residues. CDR3 nucleotide sequence: TGTGCCAGCAGCCTCCCGTGTATCCCGAGCTCCTACAATGAGCAGTTCTTC. This sequence encodes CASSLPCIPSSYNEQFF.